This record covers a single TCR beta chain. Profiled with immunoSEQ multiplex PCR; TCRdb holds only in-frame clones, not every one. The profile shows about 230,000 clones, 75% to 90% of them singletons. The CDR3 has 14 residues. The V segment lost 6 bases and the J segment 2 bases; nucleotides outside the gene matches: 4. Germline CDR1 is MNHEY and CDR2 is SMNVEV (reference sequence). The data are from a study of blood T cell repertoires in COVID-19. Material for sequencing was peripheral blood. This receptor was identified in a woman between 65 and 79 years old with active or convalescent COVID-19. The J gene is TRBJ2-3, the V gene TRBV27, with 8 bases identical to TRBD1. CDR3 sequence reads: CASRQGAYTDTQYF. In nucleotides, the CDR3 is TGTGCCAGCAGGCAGGGGGCCTACACAGATACGCAGTATTTT.